These T cell receptor beta chains were read from a single sample in a study of T cells after yellow fever vaccination. TCRdb re-called the 5' RACE reads with MiXCR, one entry per CDR3 protein. The data show 350,000 to 550,000 distinct CDR3 sequences, with around 19% seen just once and roughly a sixth held by the top ten. The sample here was PBMCs, taken before the yellow fever booster vaccination. The origin of the receptors is a man younger than 30 who received the YFV17D yellow fever vaccine. Both conserved end residues are part of each CDR3. The D gene is left open where the match is weak. For some rows the clone size is stated as once, few or many, or as a class when expanded; others skip it.

clone_size	d_call	v_call	j_call	cdr3_nt	cdr3_aa
few	TRBD1	TRBV5-1	TRBJ2-2	TGCGCCAGCAGCCCAAGGACAGGATCGAACACCGGGGAGCTGTTTTTT	CASSPRTGSNTGELFF
few	TRBD1	TRBV7-6	TRBJ1-1	TGTGCCAGCAGCTTAAGGTTTCGGGACAGGGGGTCTGAAGCTTTCTTT	CASSLRFRDRGSEAFF
many	TRBD1	TRBV29-1	TRBJ2-2	TGCAGCGTTGAAGGGGACAGGGTCACCGGGGAGCTGTTTTTT	CSVEGDRVTGELFF
few	.	TRBV30	TRBJ1-1	TGTGCCTGGAGAATGAACACTGAAGCTTTCTTT	CAWRMNTEAFF
many	TRBD1	TRBV12-3/TRBV12-4	TRBJ2-7	TGTGCCAGCAGTCTGGGTGGGACAGGGCCTTACGAGCAGTACTTC	CASSLGGTGPYEQYF
.	.	TRBV9	TRBJ2-3	TGTGCCAGCAGCGTCGGAGGGGCCCGCGAAGATACGCAGTATTTT	CASSVGGAREDTQYF
few	.	TRBV9	TRBJ2-2	TGTGCCAGCAGCCCCTTCGGGGGTACCGGGGAGCTGTTTTTT	CASSPFGGTGELFF
few	.	TRBV5-1	TRBJ1-2	TGCGCCAGCAGCGTGGGGCGGGACATAACGACTGGCTATGGCTACACCTTC	CASSVGRDITTGYGYTF
.	.	TRBV27	TRBJ2-3	TGTGCCAGCAGTTTAATCGGCACAGATACGCAGTATTTT	CASSLIGTDTQYF
.	TRBD2	TRBV6-5	TRBJ2-1	TGTGCCAGCACCTCCGGCGCTAGCGGGGGGGTGGATGAGCAGTTCTTC	CASTSGASGGVDEQFF
few	.	TRBV20-1	TRBJ1-1	TGCAGTGCTAGTAGGTCAGGAGAGAACACTGAAGCTTTCTTT	CSASRSGENTEAFF
.	TRBD1	TRBV7-2	TRBJ1-1	TGTGCCAGCAGCTTAATGACAGGGGAAGGGACTGAAGCTTTCTTT	CASSLMTGEGTEAFF
.	.	TRBV5-1	TRBJ1-2	TGCGCCAGCAGCGCGGACGGATTTAACTATGGCTACACCTTC	CASSADGFNYGYTF
.	TRBD2	TRBV20-1	TRBJ2-1	TGCAGTGCTAGAGACCGCCCTAGCGGGGGTGTCTGGTACAATGAGCAGTTCTTC	CSARDRPSGGVWYNEQFF
few	.	TRBV28	TRBJ1-5	TGTGCCAGCAGTTCGCAGGACGGACTAGGAGGGCCCCAGCATTTT	CASSSQDGLGGPQHF
.	TRBD1	TRBV10-2	TRBJ2-7	TGCGCCAGCACGGGGACAGCACCTCACTACGAGCAGTACTTC	CASTGTAPHYEQYF
once	TRBD2	TRBV20-1	TRBJ2-7	TGCAGTGCCCGAGGGGACTACGAATACGAGCAGTACTTC	CSARGDYEYEQYF
.	.	TRBV5-1	TRBJ2-5	TGCGCCAGCACCTTGTGGGGCCAAGAGACCCAGTACTTC	CASTLWGQETQYF
few	.	TRBV29-1	TRBJ2-1	TGCAGCGTTGGGGATAGCTCCTACAATGAGCAGTTCTTC	CSVGDSSYNEQFF
.	.	TRBV10-3	TRBJ1-6	TGTGCCATCGCCCCGAGGGGGAGGACTCAAGGCGAACCCCTCCACTTT	CAIAPRGRTQGEPLHF
few	TRBD2	TRBV9	TRBJ2-2	TGTGCCAGCAGCGTATCCCCGGGGGGGCTCACCGGGGAGCTGTTTTTT	CASSVSPGGLTGELFF
few	.	TRBV28	TRBJ2-7	TGTGCCAGCAGTCCCCTGGCCAGGGTGTCCTACGAGCAGTACTTC	CASSPLARVSYEQYF
many	.	TRBV7-9	TRBJ1-1	TGTGCCAGCAGCTTAGTTGTAGCCGAAGCTTTCTTT	CASSLVVAEAFF
few	.	TRBV20-1	TRBJ2-1	TGCAGTGCTAGAGATTGGGAGGCGGCCGTAGACTACAATGAGCAGTTCTTC	CSARDWEAAVDYNEQFF
.	.	TRBV7-2	TRBJ2-2	TGTGCCAGCAGCTTTGAAGGCGTCGGGGAGCTGTTTTTT	CASSFEGVGELFF
.	.	TRBV6-5	TRBJ2-7	TGTGCCAGCAGTTACATGAGGGAGCAGTACTTC	CASSYMREQYF
few	TRBD1	TRBV19	TRBJ1-5	TGTGCCAGTAGTCCAACGGACAGGGAGGAATCCCAGCATTTT	CASSPTDREESQHF
.	.	TRBV20-1	TRBJ2-3	TGCAGTGCCCCGGGTTACCATACGCAGTATTTT	CSAPGYHTQYF
few	TRBD2	TRBV20-1	TRBJ2-7	TGCAGTGCCCACCGGACTAGCGGGGGGCCCTACGAGCAGTACTTC	CSAHRTSGGPYEQYF
.	.	TRBV18	TRBJ2-5	TGTGCCAGCTCACCACAGTTTTTCCGAGAGACCCAGTACTTC	CASSPQFFRETQYF
few	TRBD1	TRBV6-2/TRBV6-3	TRBJ1-5	TGTGCCAGCAGCCCCTGGACAGGGGGGAATCAGCCCCAGCATTTT	CASSPWTGGNQPQHF
few	.	TRBV7-2	TRBJ1-1	TGTGCCAGCAGCTTATATAGTATGAACACTGAAGCTTTCTTT	CASSLYSMNTEAFF
.	.	TRBV18	TRBJ1-5	TGTGCCAGCTCACCTTCGCCGAGCTATCAGCCCCAGCATTTT	CASSPSPSYQPQHF
.	TRBD2	TRBV12-3/TRBV12-4	TRBJ2-7	TGTGCCAGCAGCACTAGCGGGGGCCACGAGCAGTACTTC	CASSTSGGHEQYF
.	TRBD2	TRBV7-2	TRBJ2-1	TGTGCCAGCAGCAAACTAGCGGGCTCCTACAATGAGCAGTTCTTC	CASSKLAGSYNEQFF
.	.	TRBV27	TRBJ2-3	TGTGCCACCCAGCCCCAGGGAGCAGATACGCAGTATTTT	CATQPQGADTQYF
.	.	TRBV12-3/TRBV12-4	TRBJ1-3	TGTGCCAGCAGTCTCGGACTCCCGAGCTCTGGAAACACCATATATTTT	CASSLGLPSSGNTIYF
.	.	TRBV24-1	TRBJ1-5	TGTGCCACCAGTGATTTGGACAGACCTATCTATCCCCAACGGAGGCTTAAGCGCAATCAGCCCCAGCATTTT	CATSDLDRPIYPQRRLKRNQPQHF
.	TRBD2	TRBV24-1	TRBJ2-3	TGTGCCACCAGTGATCGAAGGACTAGCGGAAACACAGATACGCAGTATTTT	CATSDRRTSGNTDTQYF
.	TRBD1	TRBV4-1	TRBJ2-1	TGCGCCAGCAGCCAAAATCAACAGGGGGCAGTCTACAATGAGCAGTTCTTC	CASSQNQQGAVYNEQFF
few	.	TRBV6-2/TRBV6-3	TRBJ2-2	TGTGCCAGCAGCCCGTACAGTCCGAACACCGGGGAGCTGTTTTTT	CASSPYSPNTGELFF
.	.	TRBV7-2	TRBJ2-7	TGTGCCAGCAGCTTAATGGCAGGGAGAGGATACGAGCAGTACTTC	CASSLMAGRGYEQYF
few	.	TRBV7-2	TRBJ1-1	TGTGCCAGCAGCGCACAGGGTGGGACTGAAGCTTTCTTT	CASSAQGGTEAFF
few	.	TRBV6-2/TRBV6-3	TRBJ2-1	TGTGCCAGCAGTTACGCTAGCTCCTACAATGAGCAGTTCTTC	CASSYASSYNEQFF
.	.	TRBV18	TRBJ1-1	TGTGCCAGCTCACAAAACAGGGACGTTCGACAACAAGCTTTCTTT	CASSQNRDVRQQAFF
.	.	TRBV7-9	TRBJ1-4	TGTGCCAGCAGCTCCGCCAGGGCAACTAATGAAAAACTGTTTTTT	CASSSARATNEKLFF
few	.	TRBV5-1	TRBJ2-2	TGCGCCAGCAGCTTTCTGGAAACGAACACCGGGGAGCTGTTTTTT	CASSFLETNTGELFF
.	.	TRBV24-1	TRBJ2-1	TGTGCCACCAGTGATTCCAGATACAATGAGCAGTTCTTC	CATSDSRYNEQFF
.	.	TRBV12-3/TRBV12-4	TRBJ1-5	TGTGCCAGCAGTTTAGTCTCAAGGGAGCCCCAGCATTTT	CASSLVSREPQHF
many	.	TRBV7-9	TRBJ1-1	TGTGCCAGCAGCTTAGAACGGCAGAACACTGAAGCTTTCTTT	CASSLERQNTEAFF
few	.	TRBV20-1	TRBJ2-7	TGCAGTGCTCCGCTCCCGGGGACGGCCAGCTCCTACGAGCAGTACTTC	CSAPLPGTASSYEQYF
.	.	TRBV10-3	TRBJ2-7	TGTGCCATCGGCAACTCCTACGAGCAGTACTTC	CAIGNSYEQYF
many	.	TRBV4-2	TRBJ1-1	TGTGCCAGCAGCCAAGATGAGCGGGCTACAGGTCTTAACACTGAAGCTTTCTTT	CASSQDERATGLNTEAFF
.	TRBD1	TRBV29-1	TRBJ2-7	TGCAGCGTTCGACACCGGGACAGGGGACTCGAGCAGTACTTC	CSVRHRDRGLEQYF